A selection of T cell receptor beta chains follows, all from one sample in a study of CD8 T cells in Susac syndrome. TCRdb reprocessed the immunoSEQ multiplex PCR reads with MiXCR, giving one entry per CDR3 protein. The table has 110,000 or so distinct CDR3 sequences, 90% to 95% seen once. Sequenced sample: CD4+ T cells from PBMCs. These TCRs come from a human donor in good health. CDR3s include the opening cysteine and the closing phenylalanine or tryptophan. A D gene is named only where the DNA matches it firmly. Clone size is shown for a subset of rows, as once, few, many or a class of expanded clone.

>NA|TRBJ1-6|TRBV6-1|NA
TGTGCCAGCAATAGGGCGGAATCACCCCTCCACTTT
CASNRAESPLHF
>once|TRBJ2-3|TRBV30|TRBD2
TGTGCCTGGCGCCGGACTAGCGGGACGTTCACAGATACGCAGTATTTT
CAWRRTSGTFTDTQYF
>NA|TRBJ2-1|TRBV10-1|NA
TGCGCCAGCAACGCAACCTTGGTAACAGGCTACAATGAGCAGTTCTTC
CASNATLVTGYNEQFF
>NA|TRBJ1-2|TRBV6-2/TRBV6-3|NA
TGTGCCAGCAGTTACCAGACAAGTGGCTACACCTTC
CASSYQTSGYTF
>NA|TRBJ2-5|TRBV30|TRBD1
TGTGCCTGGGGACCGGCCAGGGGGCCAGAGACCCAGTACTTC
CAWGPARGPETQYF
>NA|TRBJ1-6|TRBV20-1|NA
TGCAGTGCTAAATCGCCCGGGGACTCACCCCTCCACTTT
CSAKSPGDSPLHF
>NA|TRBJ2-7|TRBV24-1|TRBD1
TGTGCCACCAGTGATTATGACAGGGGGTTTGGTTACGAGCAGTACTTC
CATSDYDRGFGYEQYF
>once|TRBJ2-2|TRBV30|NA
TGTGCCTTCAGGGGATCGACCGGGGAGCTGTTTTTT
CAFRGSTGELFF
>NA|TRBJ2-1|TRBV5-1|NA
TGCGCCAGCAGCTTGGCCGTCGGGGGGCAGAATGAGCAGTTCTTC
CASSLAVGGQNEQFF
>NA|TRBJ2-5|TRBV29-1|NA
TGCAGCGTCCGGCGAGGGTCGGGCTTAGGGGAGACCCAGTACTTC
CSVRRGSGLGETQYF
>NA|TRBJ2-3|TRBV5-1|NA
TGCGCCAGCAGCTTTAGCGGAACCCTTTACACAGATACGCAGTATTTT
CASSFSGTLYTDTQYF
>NA|TRBJ2-2|TRBV5-1|NA
TGCGCCAGCAGCTTGGGCCAGGCGGACACCGGGGAGCTGTTTTTT
CASSLGQADTGELFF
>NA|TRBJ2-1|TRBV3-1|TRBD2
TGTGCCAGCAGCGACTCACTAAAGACTACTAGCGCAAAATACAATGAGCAGTTCTTC
CASSDSLKTTSAKYNEQFF
>once|TRBJ1-5|TRBV2|NA
TGTGCCAGCAGTGAAGCGGAGGGGCGCCCCCAGCATTTT
CASSEAEGRPQHF
>NA|TRBJ2-1|TRBV28|NA
TGTGCCAGCACCTCAGGAGCGGACCGCTCCAATGAGCAGTTCTTC
CASTSGADRSNEQFF
>NA|TRBJ2-2|TRBV7-2|TRBD1
TGTGCCAGCAGCACCGGGACAGGGATCGCCGGGGAGCTGTTTTTT
CASSTGTGIAGELFF
>NA|TRBJ2-2|TRBV6-1|NA
TGTGCCAGCAGTGAAGCTCCGGGCACCGGGGAGCTGTTTTTT
CASSEAPGTGELFF
>NA|TRBJ1-1|TRBV14|NA
TGTGCCAGCAGTCTCACAGAGGACACTGAAGCTTTCTTT
CASSLTEDTEAFF
>NA|TRBJ2-7|TRBV15|NA
TGTGCCACCAGCAGAGAGCGGACAGTGGGCGAGCAGTACTTC
CATSRERTVGEQYF
>NA|TRBJ1-4|TRBV28|NA
TGTGCCAGCAGTGGTTCGACAGCAACTAATGAAAAACTGTTTTTT
CASSGSTATNEKLFF
>few|TRBJ2-7|TRBV19|TRBD2
TGTGCCAGTAGTGTGACTAGCGGTCCCTACGAGCAGTACTTC
CASSVTSGPYEQYF
>once|TRBJ1-2|TRBV30|TRBD1
TGTGCCTGGAGTGTAATACAGGGGAACGGCTACACCTTC
CAWSVIQGNGYTF
>NA|TRBJ1-2|TRBV6-6|NA
TGTGCCAGCTTCGGGACACAAGGCTCGGGTGGCTACACCTTC
CASFGTQGSGGYTF